One and the same sample provided the 26 T cell receptor beta chains below, sequenced in a study of beta chain features in type 1 diabetes. Study-level findings and limits: Patients with Type 1 diabetes showed moderately but significantly shorter TCRB CDR3s in all four CD4+ subsets.

No antigen has been identified for these receptors. TCRB transcripts that were expressed got sequenced, as all of the isolated RNA had been reverse transcribed. TCRdb's table, derived via immunoSEQ multiplex PCR, lists solely in-frame clones and lacks some. The sample records about 150,000 clones, approximately 8.1% being singletons. The specimen was central memory CD4+ T cells from blood. The receptor set was obtained from a man aged 18 to 29 with type 1 diabetes.

This clone was seen ten or more times. This chain uses TRBV5-1 with TRBJ2-5; D ambiguous. CDR1 and CDR2 (germline): SGHRS, YFSETQ. Deletions cut 4 bases from V and 1 base from J, with 5 bases between. The CDR3 loop spans 12 amino acids. CDR3 residues: CASSRLQETQYF. The CDR3 DNA is TGCGCCAGCAGCCGACTCCAAGAGACCCAGTACTTC.

This chain uses TRBV5-1 with TRBJ2-7; the match to TRBD2 covers 8 bases. The junction had 10 bases not matched to a gene; V was cut back by 7 bases and J by 4 bases. The CDR3 spans 14 residues. The germline V gene has CDR1 SGHRS and CDR2 YFSETQ. CDR3 coding DNA: TGCGCCAGCCGGGGGGGACCTGAGGTATACGAGCAGTACTTC. Translation gives CASRGGPEVYEQYF.

This chain connects TRBV29-1 to TRBJ2-1; 11 nucleotides match TRBD2. Germline V CDR1 and CDR2: SQVTM, ANQGSEA. The CDR3 length is 15 residues. Trimming at V came to 3 bases and at J to 8 bases, leaving 9 bases not matched to a gene. The CDR3: CSVDENSGGVDEQFF. The CDR3 DNA is TGCAGCGTTGATGAGAATAGCGGGGGGGTCGATGAGCAGTTCTTC.

V and J are TRBV28 and TRBJ2-3; TRBD1 is a possible D gene (6 bases). The CDR3 is 15 amino acids. The V end lost 5 bases, the J end lost 2 bases, and 14 bases lay between the germline ends. Germline V gene data show CDR1 as MDHEN and CDR2 as SYDVKM. In DNA form, the CDR3 reads TGTGCCAGCAGTGACAGGTTTAGAGACACAGATACGCAGTATTTT. It yields the protein CASSDRFRDTDTQYF.

The V call is TRBV27, the J call TRBJ1-1; 7 positions match TRBD1. V lost 3 bases, J lost 1 base, and 17 bases stayed unmatched. This CDR3 is 19 amino acids long. CDR1 and CDR2 (germline): MNHEY, SMNVEV (reference sequence). CDR3 sequence reads: CASSFIDRAITRGNTEAFF. The CDR3, as DNA: TGTGCCAGCAGTTTTATTGACAGGGCCATCACCAGGGGGAACACTGAAGCTTTCTTT.

This clone was picked up many times. The chain couples TRBV6-6 to TRBJ2-7, with D possibly TRBD1 on 6 matching bases. This CDR3 is 14 amino acids long. Trimming pared 6 bases from V and 0 bases from J, leaving 12 bases between. Germline V gene sequence: CDR1 MNHNY, CDR2 SVGAGI (reference sequence). Written as DNA, the CDR3 is TGTGCCAGCAGCCTGGGGGCGAACTCCTACGAGCAGTACTTC. This translates into CASSLGANSYEQYF.

V is TRBV27 and J is TRBJ1-5, with D possibly TRBD1 on 6 matching bases. Trimming removed 6 bases from V and 4 bases from J, with 10 bases in between. This CDR3 is 13 amino acids long. Germline loops: CDR1 MNHEY, CDR2 SMNVEV (reference sequence). Written as DNA, the CDR3 is TGTGCCAGCAGATACAGGGAAAATCAGCCCCAGCATTTT. Its translation is CASRYRENQPQHF.

This clone came up a few times. The genes are TRBV5-4 and TRBJ2-7, with 8 bases fitting TRBD1. CDR1 and CDR2 (germline): SGHNT, YYREEE (reference sequence). J gave up 4 bases and V 0 bases, and 9 bases lay outside the gene matches. The CDR3 covers 16 residues. The CDR3 loop reads CASSLDPGTGTYEQYF. CDR3 in DNA: TGTGCCAGCAGCTTGGACCCCGGGACAGGCACGTACGAGCAGTACTTC. Variable domain in full (rest from reference TRBV5-4 and TRBJ2-7): ETGVTQSPTHLIKTRGQQVTLRCSSQSGHNTVSWYQQALGQGPQFIFQYYREEENGRGNFPPRFSGLQFPNYSSELNVNALELDDSALYLCASSLDPGTGTYEQYFGPGTRLTVT.

This clone was counted only a few times. The chain joins TRBV15 to TRBJ2-3; TRBD2 is a possible D gene (6 bases). CDR1 and CDR2 (germline): LNHNV, YYDKDF (reference sequence). Trimming removed 0 bases from V and 2 bases from J, with 12 bases in between. CDR3 length equals 16 residues. The CDR3 nucleotides are TGTGCCACCAGCAGAGATCGGGTAGCGGTCACAGATACGCAGTATTTT. Protein product: CATSRDRVAVTDTQYF.

This clone was found a few times. This chain uses TRBV19 with TRBJ1-2, with a tentative D call TRBD1 (6 bases). The ends were cut back, 5 bases at V and 0 bases at J, with 13 bases in the middle. The CDR3 covers 15 residues. From germline, CDR1 is LNHDA and CDR2 SQIVND (reference sequence). The CDR3 reads CASSWTVGANYGYTF. The CDR3 region has the DNA TGTGCCAGTAGTTGGACAGTGGGGGCTAACTATGGCTACACCTTC. Filled out from reference TRBV19 and TRBJ1-2, the complete variable domain reads DGGITQSPKYLFRKEGQNVTLSCEQNLNHDAMYWYRQDPGQGLRLIYYSQIVNDFQKGDIAEGYSVSREKKESFPLTVTSAQKNPTAFYLCASSWTVGANYGYTFGSGTRLTVV.

The J gene is TRBJ2-3, the V gene TRBV13, with 10 bases fitting TRBD2. Germline V lookup: CDR1 PRHDT, CDR2 FYEKMQ (reference sequence). V lost 2 bases and J lost 6; bases outside the gene matches: 2. This CDR3 comprises 14 residues. In DNA form, the CDR3 reads TGTGCCAGCAGCTTAACTAGCGGGATTGATACGCAGTATTTT. Protein product: CASSLTSGIDTQYF. The variable domain in full, completed from reference TRBV13 and TRBJ2-3, reads AAGVIQSPRHLIKEKRETATLKCYPIPRHDTVYWYQQGPGQDPQFLISFYEKMQSDKGSIPDRFSAQQFSDYHSELNMSSLELGDSALYFCASSLTSGIDTQYFGPGTRLTVL.

This sequence joins TRBV6-6 and TRBJ2-7, with TRBD2 as a possible D gene (6 bases). This CDR3 is 13 amino acids long. V was cut by 9 bases and J by 2 bases, with 14 bases left in between. Germline V gene data show CDR1 as MNHNY and CDR2 as SVGAGI (reference sequence). The CDR3 loop reads CASRRDGPYEQYF. CDR3 bases: TGTGCCAGTCGGCGGGACGGCCCCTACGAGCAGTACTTC.

The genes are TRBV15 and TRBJ2-2; perhaps TRBD2 as D (6 bases). Germline V lookup: CDR1 LNHNV, CDR2 YYDKDF (reference sequence). The CDR3 is 17 amino acids. Trimming removed 5 bases at V and 4 bases at J, with 20 bases between. CDR3 nucleotide sequence: TGTGCCACCAGCGAGTACTGGCCCCTAGCGCCCACCGGGGAGCTGTTTTTT. This sequence encodes CATSEYWPLAPTGELFF.

This chain uses TRBV9 with TRBJ2-1; D remains unclear. The germline CDR1 and CDR2 sequences are SGDLS and YYNGEE. This CDR3 has 15 residues. Deletions cut 0 bases from V and 0 bases from J, with 7 bases between. DNA for the CDR3: TGTGCCAGCAGCGTAGCGACGGGCTCCTACAATGAGCAGTTCTTC. Translating gives CASSVATGSYNEQFF.

The chain joins TRBV9 to TRBJ1-4; D might be TRBD1 (5 bases). This CDR3 spans 16 amino acids. The germline V and J ends were trimmed by 0 bases and 0 bases, with 9 bases remaining between them. Germline CDR1 and CDR2: SGDLS and YYNGEE. This chain's CDR3 is CASSVGQSSTNEKLFF. In nucleotides, the CDR3 is TGTGCCAGCAGCGTAGGACAGTCTTCAACTAATGAAAAACTGTTTTTT.

This clone showed up just a few times. The chain is built from TRBV28 and TRBJ2-7, with 8 bases fitting TRBD1. The length of the CDR3 is 16 residues. The J segment lost 5 bases and the V segment lost 0 bases, leaving 9 bases of the junction unmatched. Germline loops: CDR1 MDHEN, CDR2 SYDVKM. The CDR3 spells CASSLWGRTGGNEQYF. DNA of the CDR3: TGTGCCAGCAGTTTATGGGGCCGTACAGGGGGAAACGAGCAGTACTTC. The full variable domain, with the rest looked up from reference TRBV28 and TRBJ2-7, is DVKVTQSSRYLVKRTGEKVFLECVQDMDHENMFWYRQDPGLGLRLIYFSYDVKMKEKGDIPEGYSVSREKKERFSLILESASTNQTSMYLCASSLWGRTGGNEQYFGPGTRLTVT.

There are a few counts of this clone. Sequence at one end of the junction differs from germline and may be a read error. This chain links TRBV14 with TRBJ2-1; no firm D call. The CDR3 runs to 12 residues. CDR1 and CDR2 (germline): SGHDN, FVKESK. The chain's CDR3 is CASSQGAASSLF. The CDR3 DNA reads TGTGCCAGCAGCCAAGGAGCAGCGTCGTCGCTCTTC.

There are a few counts of this clone. The V call is TRBV28, the J call TRBJ2-7, with 7 bases lining up with TRBD2. CDR3 size: 12 residues. The junction had 2 bases not matched to a gene; V was cut back by 3 bases and J by 6 bases. Germline V gene lookup returns CDR1 MDHEN and CDR2 SYDVKM. In DNA, the CDR3 is TGTGCCAGCAGTTTGACTAGCACCGAGCAGTACTTC. Protein sequence: CASSLTSTEQYF.

V gene TRBV5-1 combines with J gene TRBJ1-1, with D uncertain. The V gene's germline CDR1 is SGHRS and CDR2 YFSETQ. The ends were cut back, 0 bases at V and 5 bases at J, with 11 bases in the middle. This CDR3 region has 14 residues. CDR3 amino acids: CASSLEAGYTEAFF. The CDR3 bases are TGCGCCAGCAGCTTGGAAGCGGGGTATACTGAAGCTTTCTTT.

The rearrangement joins TRBV18 to TRBJ1-2, with a weak D call TRBD1 (5 bases). V lost 8 bases to trimming and J lost 0 bases, with 16 bases between them. Germline values: CDR1 KGHSH, CDR2 LQKENI. CDR3 size: 15 residues. In nucleotides, the CDR3 is TGTGCCAGCCGTCGCGGGGCACTCGCTAACTATGGCTACACCTTC. Amino acid sequence: CASRRGALANYGYTF.

This clone was observed a handful of times. The chain carries TRBV10-3 and TRBJ2-1; 8 bases align to TRBD2. V was pared by 4 bases and J by 2 bases, with 4 bases of the junction left unmatched. The CDR3 contains 15 residues. The germline CDR1 and CDR2 sequences are ENHRY and SYGVKD. The CDR3 loop reads CAISGTSGTYNEQFF. The CDR3 coding sequence is TGTGCCATCAGTGGTACTAGCGGCACCTACAATGAGCAGTTCTTC.

The V call is TRBV7-2, the J call TRBJ2-3; possible D gene TRBD2, 6 bases. Germline CDR1 is SGHTA and CDR2 is FQGNSA. This CDR3 has 16 amino acids. The V end was cut by 2 bases, the J end by 2 bases, with 14 bases between. This chain's CDR3 is CASSLSGGAYTDTQYF. The DNA for the CDR3 is TGTGCCAGCAGCTTATCTGGCGGGGCCTACACAGATACGCAGTATTTT.

This clone has just a few counts. The chain combines TRBV9 with TRBJ1-6, with D perhaps matching TRBD1 (6 bases). This CDR3 region has 15 residues. Germline-derived CDR1 and CDR2 are SGDLS and YYNGEE. V was cut by 0 bases and J by 7 bases, with 11 bases left in between. CDR3 bases: TGTGCCAGCAGCGTAGAGGGCAGGGGCAATTCACCCCTCCACTTT. Protein product: CASSVEGRGNSPLHF. The whole variable domain, remainder taken from reference TRBV9 and TRBJ1-6, is DSGVTQTPKHLITATGQRVTLRCSPRSGDLSVYWYQQSLDQGLQFLIQYYNGEERAKGNILERFSAQQFPDLHSELNLSSLELGDSALYFCASSVEGRGNSPLHFGNGTRLTVT.

This rearrangement joins TRBV5-1 to TRBJ2-7; a weak D match, TRBD1 (5 bases). Germline V CDR1 and CDR2: SGHRS, YFSETQ. V lost 4 bases, J lost 2 bases, and 13 bases lay in between. The CDR3 is made up of 14 amino acids. The DNA of the CDR3 is TGCGCCAGCAGCGATCGCCCAGGGCCCTACGAGCAGTACTTC. This gives the protein CASSDRPGPYEQYF.

This sequence joins TRBV7-7 and TRBJ2-2; 7 nucleotides agree with TRBD1. J lost 0 bases, V lost 5 bases, and 6 bases had no gene match. This CDR3 has 16 residues. CDR1 and CDR2 from the germline V gene are SSHAT and FNYEAQ (reference sequence). The CDR3 sequence: CASSRMTGTNTGELFF. As DNA, the CDR3 is TGTGCCAGCAGCCGTATGACAGGGACGAACACCGGGGAGCTGTTTTTT.

This clone was detected only a few times. The chain is built from TRBV7-2 and TRBJ2-7, with 14 bases identical to TRBD2. V trimming: 5 bases; J trimming: 5 bases; junction bases outside the gene matches: 14. The CDR3 contains 18 residues. Germline V gene lookup returns CDR1 SGHTA and CDR2 FQGNSA. DNA of the CDR3: TGTGCCAGCAGCCGTCCCCTGGGGGGACTAGCGGGGGCCCACGAGCAGTACTTC. It translates to CASSRPLGGLAGAHEQYF.